These T cell receptor beta chains were read from a single sample in a study of Graves' ophthalmopathy and Graves' hyperthyroidism. TCRdb passed the multiplex PCR reads through MiXCR, listing each CDR3 protein once. The sample yields some 1.1 million distinct CDR3 sequences, approximately 35% seen once. The sample comprised peripheral blood or thyroid tissue (not recorded which). These receptor sequences come from an adult man with Graves' hyperthyroidism. The CDR3 runs from the conserved cysteine through the conserved F or W. Fields, in order: clone size, J gene, D gene, V gene, CDR3 protein, CDR3 DNA. The D gene is left open where the match is weak. Rows give clone size only sometimes, using once, few, many, or a class for an expanded clone.

many | TRBJ1-1 | . | TRBV15 | CATSERGLPGNTEAFF | TGTGCCACCAGCGAGCGGGGGCTTCCTGGGAACACTGAAGCTTTCTTT
many | TRBJ1-2 | . | TRBV15 | CATSPRAGTGYTF | TGTGCCACCAGCCCGAGGGCGGGGACGGGCTACACCTTC
. | TRBJ2-2 | . | TRBV6-4 | CASSPVGGFTAGELFF | TGTGCCAGCAGCCCTGTTGGGGGCTTTACGGCCGGGGAGCTGTTTTTT
. | TRBJ2-6 | . | TRBV9 | CASSATVSGANVLTF | TGTGCCAGCAGCGCCACGGTCTCTGGGGCCAACGTCCTGACTTTC
many | TRBJ2-7 | . | TRBV7-7 | CASSPLSGSSYEQYF | TGTGCCAGCAGCCCACTCTCGGGGAGCTCCTACGAGCAGTACTTC
many | TRBJ2-7 | . | TRBV7-2 | CASSPEGVRLYEQYF | TGTGCCAGCAGCCCCGAAGGGGTTCGCCTCTACGAGCAGTACTTC
many | TRBJ2-5 | TRBD1 | TRBV4-1 | CASSQGWGQQETQYF | TGCGCCAGCAGCCAAGGCTGGGGACAGCAAGAGACCCAGTACTTC
many | TRBJ2-5 | TRBD2 | TRBV7-9 | CASTHGGAGSQETQYF | TGTGCCAGCACCCACGGGGGGGCAGGATCCCAAGAGACCCAGTACTTC
few | TRBJ1-2 | . | TRBV4-1 | CASSQDVGPYGYTF | TGCGCCAGCAGCCAAGATGTGGGTCCGTATGGCTACACCTTC
many | TRBJ1-1 | . | TRBV20-1 | CSAIGGMNTEAFF | TGCAGTGCTATAGGGGGAATGAACACTGAAGCTTTCTTT
. | TRBJ2-2 | TRBD2 | TRBV19 | CASSMSLSGAAGELFF | TGTGCCAGTAGTATGTCCCTTAGCGGGGCGGCCGGGGAGCTGTTTTTT
many | TRBJ2-7 | TRBD2 | TRBV10-3 | CAISESGGTYEQYF | TGTGCCATCAGTGAGTCGGGAGGGACGTACGAGCAGTACTTC
many | TRBJ1-5 | . | TRBV30 | CAWSASSNQPQHF | TGTGCCTGGAGTGCCAGTAGCAATCAGCCCCAGCATTTT
few | TRBJ1-1 | . | TRBV6-5 | CASSRLIGGTEAFF | TGTGCCAGCAGTCGTCTAATAGGGGGCACTGAAGCTTTCTTT